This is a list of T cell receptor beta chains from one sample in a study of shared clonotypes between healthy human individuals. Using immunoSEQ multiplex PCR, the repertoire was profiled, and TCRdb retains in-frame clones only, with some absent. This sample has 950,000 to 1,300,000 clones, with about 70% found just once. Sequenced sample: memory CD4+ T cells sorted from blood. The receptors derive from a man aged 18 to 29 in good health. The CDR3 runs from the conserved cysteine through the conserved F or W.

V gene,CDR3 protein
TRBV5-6,CASSNREGQGNSPLHF
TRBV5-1,CASSPGTIGSGYTF
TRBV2,CASSDRLSEQYF
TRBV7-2,CASSLGDHSTDTQYF
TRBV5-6,CASSLVDSMNTEAFF
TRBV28,CASSPPRGKGEQYF
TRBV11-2,CASSAGTGYTEKLFF
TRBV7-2,CASSPGLIAGSYGYTF
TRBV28,CASSLGGADLNEQFF
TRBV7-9,CASSLSSDNEQFF
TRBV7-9,CASSNQGANTGELFF
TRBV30,CAWSTNVDQPQHF
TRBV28,CASSSRGQMNTEAFF
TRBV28,CASSFPLGGLGEKLFF